The rows below give T cell receptor beta chains drawn from one sample of a study of blood T cell repertoires in COVID-19. Only in-frame clones appear in the TCRdb table, and some are missing; sequencing was by immunoSEQ multiplex PCR. The sample records 55,000 to 95,000 clones, roughly 79% being singletons. Sequencing was carried out using peripheral blood. Receptors were obtained from a woman between 70 and 85 years old with acute or convalescent COVID-19. Each CDR3 is given with its conserved first and last residue. Each record gives: CDR3 length, V gene, CDR3 protein.

15,TRBV10-1,CASSRTGGNKNEQFF
14,TRBV19,CASSIRGFDQPQHF
14,TRBV28,CASSHGQGNYGYTF
13,TRBV2,CASLGQENTEAFF
14,TRBV5-1,CASSLWLTGNEQFF
13,TRBV6-5,CASSRGQGYEQYF
12,TRBV29-1,CSVALGVKTQYF
16,TRBV19,CASRPGTSGRSGELFF
16,TRBV25-1,CASSEIGEGGKRKAFF
12,TRBV6-5,CASSPGGETQYF
15,TRBV4-2,CASSQNSGRKDTQYF
16,TRBV28,CASSLGGVPYNSPLHF
17,TRBV4-2,CASSSSGLAGFTGELFF
19,TRBV7-6,CASSSSLLAPGPGRREQYF
15,TRBV28,CASSLPGTGNSPLHF
15,TRBV10-3,CAISESEQGKNEQYF
12,TRBV12-3/TRBV12-4,CASSLSRNTQYF
14,TRBV5-1,CASSRGGVQETQYF
13,TRBV6-5,CASRDTGNTEAFF
14,TRBV5-1,CASSFGGRDTEAFF
16,TRBV18,CASSPLERLETDTQYF
16,TRBV6-2/TRBV6-3,CASSHGRTASQHTQYF
15,TRBV12-1,CASSPTGGWNQPQHF
15,TRBV5-1,CASSKAGGPVDTQYF
17,TRBV19,CASRISPGQGGAGELFF
15,TRBV28,CASSPRGPRNYGYTF
16,TRBV19,CASRPDRLTLNQPQHF
12,TRBV5-1,CASNLGGNGYTF
17,TRBV27,CASSPTPAGVISYEQYF
15,TRBV29-1,CSVPLSSVSYNEQFF
14,TRBV5-1,CASSVNRAFYEQYF
13,TRBV28,CASSPHNTDTQYF
15,TRBV5-5,CASRQRTGPNTEAFF
13,TRBV27,CASSGHRGETQYF
15,TRBV6-5,CASSYTRRGNTEAFF
14,TRBV5-1,CASSQGQSYYGYTF
15,TRBV7-2,CASSRLGAKGDTQYF
15,TRBV19,CASSIDTRNGQPQHF
16,TRBV19,CASSLKWTGNTGELFF
16,TRBV7-3,CASSLGAGVTYNEQFF
14,TRBV27,CASRTGSREWGYTF
14,TRBV3-1/TRBV3-2,CASSQAGYHSPLHF